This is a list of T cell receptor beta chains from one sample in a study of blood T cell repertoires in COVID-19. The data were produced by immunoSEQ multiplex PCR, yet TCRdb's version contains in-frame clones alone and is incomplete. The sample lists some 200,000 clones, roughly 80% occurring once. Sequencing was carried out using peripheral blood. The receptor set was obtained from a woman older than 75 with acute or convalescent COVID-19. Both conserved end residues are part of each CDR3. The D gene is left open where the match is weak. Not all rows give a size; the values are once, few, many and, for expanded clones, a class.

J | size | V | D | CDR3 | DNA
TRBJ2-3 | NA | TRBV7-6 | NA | CASSLRSGAADTQYF | TGTGCCAGCAGCTTAAGGTCTGGGGCCGCAGATACGCAGTATTTT
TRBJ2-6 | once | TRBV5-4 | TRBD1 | CASSSLGTVVSGANVLTF | TGTGCCAGCAGCTCTCTCGGGACAGTTGTAAGTGGGGCCAACGTCCTGACTTTC
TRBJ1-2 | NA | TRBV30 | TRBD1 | CAWRSGQFYGYTF | TGTGCCTGGAGATCGGGACAGTTCTATGGCTACACCTTC
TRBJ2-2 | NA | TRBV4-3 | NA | CASSQGGYGELFF | TGCGCCAGCAGCCAAGGAGGGTACGGGGAGCTGTTTTTT
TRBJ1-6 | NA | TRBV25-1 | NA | CASPPRTGWKDNSPLHF | TGTGCCAGCCCGCCGAGAACAGGGTGGAAGGATAATTCACCCCTCCACTTT
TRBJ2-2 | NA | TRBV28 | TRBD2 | CATQRENTGELFF | TGTGCCACTCAGCGGGAGAACACCGGGGAGCTGTTTTTT
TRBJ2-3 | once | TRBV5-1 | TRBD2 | CASSSSTSGVTDTQYF | TGCGCCAGCAGCTCCTCGACTAGCGGGGTCACAGATACGCAGTATTTT
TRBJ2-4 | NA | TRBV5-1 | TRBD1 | CASNQGELAKNIQYF | TGCGCCAGCAACCAGGGGGAACTAGCCAAAAACATTCAGTACTTC
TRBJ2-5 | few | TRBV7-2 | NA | CASSLAIQETQYF | TGTGCCAGCAGCTTAGCTATTCAAGAGACCCAGTACTTC
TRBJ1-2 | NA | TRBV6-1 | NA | CASSDFRGYGYTF | TGTGCCAGCAGTGATTTCAGGGGATATGGCTACACCTTC
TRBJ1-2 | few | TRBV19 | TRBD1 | CASSARTGDAYGYTF | TGTGCCAGTAGTGCCCGGACAGGAGATGCCTATGGCTACACCTTC
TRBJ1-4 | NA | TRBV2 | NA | CASRRSPNEKLFF | TGTGCCAGCAGGAGGAGTCCTAATGAAAAACTGTTTTTT
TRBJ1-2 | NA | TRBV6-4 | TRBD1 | CASSDWDSPHYYGYTF | TGTGCCAGCAGTGATTGGGACAGCCCCCACTACTATGGCTACACCTTC
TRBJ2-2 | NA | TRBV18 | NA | CASSQVREGAGELFF | TGTGCCAGCTCCCAAGTGAGAGAGGGCGCCGGGGAGCTGTTTTTT
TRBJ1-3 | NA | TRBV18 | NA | CASSPSRAENGNTIYF | TGTGCCAGCTCACCAAGCAGGGCAGAAAATGGAAACACCATATATTTT
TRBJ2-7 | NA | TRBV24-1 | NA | CATPTQFYEQYF | TGTGCCACCCCGACACAGTTCTACGAGCAGTACTTC
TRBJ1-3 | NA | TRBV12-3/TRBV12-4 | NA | CASSLYSGNTIYF | TGTGCCAGCAGTTTATACAGTGGAAACACCATATATTTT
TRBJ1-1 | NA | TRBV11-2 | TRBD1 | CASSPTGVTEAFF | TGTGCCAGCAGCCCTACAGGGGTCACTGAAGCTTTCTTT
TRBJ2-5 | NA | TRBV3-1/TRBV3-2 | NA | CASSPGETQYF | TGTGCCAGCTCCCCCGGGGAGACCCAGTACTTC
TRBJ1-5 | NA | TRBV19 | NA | CASSLEDRGVSNQPQHF | TGTGCCAGTAGTCTCGAGGACCGGGGAGTTAGCAATCAGCCCCAGCATTTT
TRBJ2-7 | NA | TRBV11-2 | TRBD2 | CASSFGRTSGGEQYF | TGTGCCAGCAGCTTCGGGCGTACTTCGGGGGGCGAGCAGTACTTC
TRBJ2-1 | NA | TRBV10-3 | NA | CAISESGGSSYNEQFF | TGTGCCATCAGTGAGTCCGGGGGTAGCTCCTACAATGAGCAGTTCTTC
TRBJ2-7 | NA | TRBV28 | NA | CASSLFRYEQYF | TGTGCCAGCAGTTTATTCAGGTACGAGCAGTACTTC
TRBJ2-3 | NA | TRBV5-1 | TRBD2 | CASSTGTSGEPSTDTQYF | TGCGCCAGCAGCACCGGGACTAGCGGGGAACCTAGCACAGATACGCAGTATTTT
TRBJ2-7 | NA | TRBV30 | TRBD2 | CAWSPLAGASSQYF | TGTGCCTGGAGTCCTCTAGCGGGAGCTTCTTCCCAGTACTTC